Sequencing of this T cell receptor (beta chain) was carried out in a study of Graves' ophthalmopathy and Graves' hyperthyroidism. For this clonotype: An end of the junction does not agree with germline; a read error may underlie this.

A duration under 3 months, NOSPECS ≥4, CAS ≥3 and moderate-to-severe activity characterized the donors with ophthalmopathy. The diagnostic workup employed clinical symptoms, serum thyroxine, TRAb, thyroid ultrasound and orbital computed tomography. From fresh peripheral blood, around 10 ml in volume, the PBMCs were obtained. For repertoire sequencing, the TCR beta CDR3 regions were amplified from RNA transcripts. First-round RT-PCR with HTBI primers preceded a second-round multiplex PCR. TCRdb used MiXCR to reprocess the multiplex PCR reads, holding one entry per CDR3 protein. The sample includes under 250,000 distinct CDR3 sequences, 20% to 25% of them seen just once. The CDR3 covers 15 residues. The germline V gene has CDR1 SGHVS and CDR2 FNYEAQ.

The J gene is TRBJ2-7, the V gene TRBV7-6; D is unresolved. The source of this sequence is a woman in her forties or fifties with Graves' ophthalmopathy. Sequences were obtained from peripheral blood. CDR3 region: CASSLALANTYEQSF. As DNA, the CDR3 is TGTGCCAGCAGCTTAGCGTTGGCAAATACCTACGAGCAGTCCTTC.